The rows below give T cell receptor beta chains drawn from one sample of a study of human T cells and chemical hapten exposure. MiXCR, applied by TCRdb to the RACE reads, yields one record per CDR3 protein. Counted here are roughly 150,000 distinct CDR3 sequences, approximately 10% occurring once; the ten biggest clones make up about 1.4%. The specimen was whole blood, collected in connection with sensitization to the hapten diphenylcyclopropenone (DPC). All receptors derive from a woman aged 50 to 60 with alopecia areata. Some clones in this sample may be carry-over from other donors' samples. Each CDR3 is given with its conserved first and last residue. Fields, in order: V gene, CDR3 length, clone size, J gene, D gene, CDR3 DNA, CDR3 protein. D genes are given only for firm matches. The size field is filled for only some rows; it gives once, few, many or a size class.

v_gene: TRBV29-1; len: 10; abundance: -; j_gene: TRBJ1-1; d_gene: -; CDR3nt: TGCAGCGTTTTGGGGCCTGAAGCTTTCTTT; CDR3aa: CSVLGPEAFF
v_gene: TRBV20-1; len: 11; abundance: few; j_gene: TRBJ2-3; d_gene: -; CDR3nt: TGCAGTGCTTCTTTCACAGATACGCAGTATTTT; CDR3aa: CSASFTDTQYF
v_gene: TRBV28; len: 13; abundance: few; j_gene: TRBJ1-2; d_gene: -; CDR3nt: TGTGCCAGCGAGGGACCAGGGTACTATGGCTACACCTTC; CDR3aa: CASEGPGYYGYTF
v_gene: TRBV12-3/TRBV12-4; len: 16; abundance: few; j_gene: TRBJ2-7; d_gene: -; CDR3nt: TGTGCCAGCAGCAGCTTCGGGACGGACTTCTCCTACGAGCAGTACTTC; CDR3aa: CASSSFGTDFSYEQYF
v_gene: TRBV20-1; len: 16; abundance: many; j_gene: TRBJ2-7; d_gene: TRBD1; CDR3nt: TGCAGTGCTAGAGATCTGGGACAGGGTTTCCTATACGAGCAGTACTTC; CDR3aa: CSARDLGQGFLYEQYF
v_gene: TRBV11-2; len: 15; abundance: few; j_gene: TRBJ2-1; d_gene: -; CDR3nt: TGTGCCAGCAGCTTAGATGTGGGAGTGGGGAATGAGCAGTTCTTC; CDR3aa: CASSLDVGVGNEQFF
v_gene: TRBV29-1; len: 13; abundance: -; j_gene: TRBJ1-3; d_gene: -; CDR3nt: TGCAGCGTTCCGGGTCCTAGAGGAAACACCATATATTTT; CDR3aa: CSVPGPRGNTIYF
v_gene: TRBV7-3; len: 16; abundance: -; j_gene: TRBJ2-7; d_gene: TRBD2; CDR3nt: TGTGCCAGCAGCTTAAGCCCCACCAGCGGGGTTTACGAGCAGTACTTC; CDR3aa: CASSLSPTSGVYEQYF
v_gene: TRBV7-3; len: 13; abundance: -; j_gene: TRBJ1-2; d_gene: TRBD1; CDR3nt: TGTGCCAGCAGTTCGACAGGGATGGATGGCTACACCTTC; CDR3aa: CASSSTGMDGYTF
v_gene: TRBV20-1; len: 16; abundance: few; j_gene: TRBJ2-1; d_gene: TRBD2; CDR3nt: TGCAGTGCCTCCGGGACTAGCGTTGACTCCTACAATGAGCAGTTCTTC; CDR3aa: CSASGTSVDSYNEQFF
v_gene: TRBV6-1; len: 14; abundance: -; j_gene: TRBJ1-1; d_gene: TRBD1; CDR3nt: TGTGCCAGCAGTGAGGTACAGGGGCTCACTGAAGCTTTCTTT; CDR3aa: CASSEVQGLTEAFF